This TCR beta chain is drawn from a study of blood T cells in healthy people across ages. This clonotype has just one count. The junction differs from germline at one of its ends, possibly a read error. PCR was performed a second time for roughly 7 to 11 cycles using a sample-barcoded 5' primer and a J-beta primer mix. TCRdb processed the 5' RACE reads anew with MiXCR; each CDR3 protein has one entry. Among about 1,500,000 distinct CDR3 sequences listed, approximately 40% were seen once. CDR1 and CDR2 (germline): MDHEN, SYDVKM. CDR3 length equals 14 residues. This clonotype was obtained from a woman younger than 35 in good health. Sequencing was performed on blood. This rearrangement joins TRBV28 to TRBJ1-6; possibly TRBD1 for D (5 bases). The CDR3: CASSLGATNSPPHF. The DNA for the CDR3 is TGTGCCAGCAGTTTAGGGGCGACTAATTCACCCCCCCACTTT. Full variable domain (outside the CDR3, taken from reference TRBV28 and TRBJ1-6): DVKVTQSSRYLVKRTGEKVFLECVQDMDHENMFWYRQDPGLGLRLIYFSYDVKMKEKGDIPEGYSVSREKKERFSLILESASTNQTSMYLCASSLGATNSPPHFGNGTRLTVT.